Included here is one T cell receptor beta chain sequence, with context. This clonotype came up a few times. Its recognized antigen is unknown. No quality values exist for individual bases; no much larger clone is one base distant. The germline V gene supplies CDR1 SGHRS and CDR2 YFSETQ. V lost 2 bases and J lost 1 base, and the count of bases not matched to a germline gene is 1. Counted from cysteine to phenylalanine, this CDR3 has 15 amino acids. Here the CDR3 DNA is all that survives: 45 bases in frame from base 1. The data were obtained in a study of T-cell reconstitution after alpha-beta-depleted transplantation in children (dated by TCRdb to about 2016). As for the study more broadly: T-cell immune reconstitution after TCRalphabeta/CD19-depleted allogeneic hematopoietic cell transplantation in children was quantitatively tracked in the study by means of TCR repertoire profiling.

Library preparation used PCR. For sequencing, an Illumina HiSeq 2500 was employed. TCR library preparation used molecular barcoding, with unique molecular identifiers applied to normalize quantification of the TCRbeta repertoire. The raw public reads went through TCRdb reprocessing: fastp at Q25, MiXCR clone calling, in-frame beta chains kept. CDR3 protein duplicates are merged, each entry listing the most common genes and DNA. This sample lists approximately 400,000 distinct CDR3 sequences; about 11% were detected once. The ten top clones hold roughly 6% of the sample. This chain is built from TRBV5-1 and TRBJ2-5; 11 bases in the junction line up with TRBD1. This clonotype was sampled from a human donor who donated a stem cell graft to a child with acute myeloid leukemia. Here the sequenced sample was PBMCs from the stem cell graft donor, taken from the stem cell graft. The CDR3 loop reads CASSLGTGGQETQYF. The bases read TGCGCCAGCAGCTTAGGGACAGGGGGCCAAGAGACCCAGTACTTC.